A single sample is the source of the 13 T cell receptor beta chains below, sequenced in a study of regulatory T cells in long-lasting Graves disease. Time point here: newly diagnosed GD, antithyroid drugs for less than 3 months. Extracted RNA from PBMCs served as the source of the TCR library. iRepertoire HTBI primers and Arm-PCR of CDR3 regions built TCR beta libraries. TCRdb fed the multiplex PCR reads into MiXCR, producing one record per CDR3 protein. The repertoire holds approximately 360,000 distinct CDR3 sequences, with about 12% as singletons. Another study also made use of these data, one on T cells in Graves' hyperthyroidism and ophthalmopathy.

Sample: peripheral blood mononuclear cells (PBMCs), taken at new diagnosis, from a patient treated with antithyroid drugs. These receptors were obtained from a woman aged 18-29 years with Graves disease.

This clonotype was recorded a few times. The rearrangement joins TRBV10-3 to TRBJ2-2, with D tentatively TRBD1 (7 bases). CDR3 size: 14 residues. V was cut by 6 bases and J by 3 bases, with 11 bases left in between. Germline V lookup: CDR1 ENHRY, CDR2 SYGVKD. CDR3 DNA: TGTGCCATCAGACCCAGGGGGGACACCGGGGAGCTGTTTTTT. The encoded protein is CAIRPRGDTGELFF.

This clonotype was detected ten times or more. This chain links TRBV9 with TRBJ1-1; 12 bases agree with TRBD1. V lost 3 bases and J lost 5; bases outside the gene matches: 5. Germline lookup yields CDR1 SGDLS and CDR2 YYNGEE. The CDR3 has 15 residues. CDR3 in DNA: TGTGCCAGCAGCGGAGGGACAGGGGGCGATACTGAAGCTTTCTTT. As protein: CASSGGTGGDTEAFF.

This clonotype appeared many times. At one end the junction does not follow the germline gene, possibly because of a read error. This chain links TRBV27 with TRBJ1-2; D is uncertain. Germline assignment: CDR1 MNHEY and CDR2 SMNVEV (reference sequence). The CDR3 contains 14 residues. The CDR3 nucleotides are TGTACCAGCAGCTCCGGGAGGTATAACTATGGCTACACCTTC. Its protein product is CTSSSGRYNYGYTF.

The chain joins TRBV9 to TRBJ2-3; no definite D call. V was clipped by 1 base and J by 5 bases, with 5 bases between them. CDR1 is SGDLS, CDR2 YYNGEE, per germline. CDR3 length: 12 amino acids. Here the CDR3 reads CASSVKEDTQYF. CDR3 coding DNA: TGTGCCAGCAGCGTAAAGGAAGATACGCAGTATTTT. The whole variable domain, filled in from reference TRBV9 and TRBJ2-3, reads DSGVTQTPKHLITATGQRVTLRCSPRSGDLSVYWYQQSLDQGLQFLIQYYNGEERAKGNILERFSAQQFPDLHSELNLSSLELGDSALYFCASSVKEDTQYFGPGTRLTVL.

This clonotype was observed many times. The chain employs TRBV14 and TRBJ1-2; D gene ambiguous. CDR3 size: 13 residues. Trimming shortened V by 4 bases and J by 2 bases, and 8 bases separated the two germline ends. The germline CDR1 and CDR2 sequences are SGHDN and FVKESK. For the CDR3, the DNA is TGTGCCAGCAGCCGACAACAGAACTATGGCTACACCTTC. It codes for CASSRQQNYGYTF. The full variable domain, with the rest looked up from reference TRBV14 and TRBJ1-2, is EAGVTQFPSHSVIEKGQTVTLRCDPISGHDNLYWYRRVMGKEIKFLLHFVKESKQDESGMPNNRFLAERTGGTYSTLKVQPAELEDSGVYFCASSRQQNYGYTFGSGTRLTVV.

This clonotype was picked up many times. This chain uses TRBV11-2 with TRBJ1-2, with D perhaps matching TRBD1 (6 bases). The V gene lost 6 bases and the J gene lost 6 bases, with 14 bases spanning the gap. CDR1 and CDR2 (germline): SGHAT, FQNNGV. The CDR3 is made up of 13 amino acids. As DNA, the CDR3 is TGTGCCAGCAGTCGTGGGGGCGGGGATGGCTACACCTTC. Residues: CASSRGGGDGYTF. The entire variable domain, with the rest obtained from reference TRBV11-2 and TRBJ1-2, is as follows: EAGVAQSPRYKIIEKRQSVAFWCNPISGHATLYWYQQILGQGPKLLIQFQNNGVVDDSQLPKDRFSAERLKGVDSTLKIQPAKLEDSAVYLCASSRGGGDGYTFGSGTRLTVV.

This CDR3 reads CASSVGRGLGYGYTF. In DNA form, the CDR3 reads TGTGCCAGCAGCGTAGGTCGGGGGCTGGGGTATGGCTACACCTTC. The rearrangement links TRBV9 to TRBJ1-2; D may be TRBD1 (6 bases). This CDR3 spans 15 amino acids. Trimming took off 0 bases at V and 5 bases at J, with 14 bases between the two ends. Germline lookup yields CDR1 SGDLS and CDR2 YYNGEE.

In its sample, this clonotype was seen a few times. The chain is built from TRBV7-2 and TRBJ2-5, with D possibly TRBD1 on 7 matching bases. Trimming removed 11 bases from V and 5 bases from J, with 15 bases in between. CDR3 length equals 12 residues. Germline V gene data show CDR1 as SGHTA and CDR2 as FQGNSA. CDR3 sequence: CAGGTAQETQYF. CDR3 DNA: TGTGCCGGAGGGACAGCCCAGGAGACCCAGTACTTC.

This clonotype was counted at least ten times. The chain combines TRBV6-1 with TRBJ2-7; possibly TRBD2 for D (5 bases). Germline CDR1 and CDR2: MNHNS and SASEGT. This CDR3 has 14 amino acids. Trimming removed 10 bases at V and 2 bases at J, with 18 bases between. The CDR3 DNA reads as TGTGCCACTACAAAGGACGGTAGCGCCTACGAGCAGTACTTC. It encodes CATTKDGSAYEQYF.

This clonotype was found many times. The CDR3 spells CASSLEGLAEWNTEAFF. The CDR3 bases are TGTGCCAGCAGCTTAGAGGGTTTGGCCGAATGGAACACTGAAGCTTTCTTT. The genes are TRBV7-6 and TRBJ1-1; D unclear. This CDR3 has 17 amino acids. The V and J ends lost 1 base and 1 base respectively, with 16 bases between them. The germline CDR1 and CDR2 sequences are SGHVS and FNYEAQ.

The chain uses TRBV27 and TRBJ2-3; 12 bases align to TRBD2. This CDR3 contains 17 residues. Germline-derived CDR1 and CDR2 are MNHEY and SMNVEV (reference sequence). V was clipped by 5 bases and J by 2 bases; unmatched bases: 8. Here the CDR3 reads CASSEARLAGATDTQYF. DNA for the CDR3: TGTGCCAGCAGTGAAGCGAGACTAGCGGGGGCCACAGATACGCAGTATTTT.

At least ten counts were recorded for this clonotype. The gene calls are TRBV7-2 and TRBJ1-2; no reliable D call. Germline lookup yields CDR1 SGHTA and CDR2 FQGNSA. This CDR3 is built from 13 residues. V was shortened by 1 base and J by 6 bases, with 9 bases between the two germline ends. The CDR3 is CASSLDGLNGYTF. CDR3 bases: TGTGCCAGCAGCTTAGACGGACTAAATGGCTACACCTTC. The variable domain in full, with the rest retrieved from reference TRBV7-2 and TRBJ1-2, is GAGVSQSPSNKVTEKGKDVELRCDPISGHTALYWYRQSLGQGLEFLIYFQGNSAPDKSGLPSDRFSAERTGGSVSTLTIQRTQQEDSAVYLCASSLDGLNGYTFGSGTRLTVV.

This clonotype has ten or more counts. The V gene is TRBV5-4, the J gene TRBJ2-7; 9 nucleotides agree with TRBD2. V lost 3 bases and J lost 1; bases outside the gene matches: 5. The CDR3 runs 15 residues. Germline CDR1 reads SGHNT; CDR2 reads YYREEE (reference sequence). The CDR3 spells CASSSRLAVSYEQYF. In DNA, the CDR3 is TGTGCCAGCAGCTCCCGACTAGCGGTATCCTACGAGCAGTACTTC.